Below, 25 T cell receptor beta chains from the same sample are listed, as sequenced in a study of radiotherapy plus CTLA-4 blockade in lung cancer (dated by TCRdb to 2017 to 2018). The library relied on the immunoSEQ multiplex PCR assay. Imported from immuneACCESS, the table was reduced by TCRdb to in-frame sequences with V and J called. These copies leave out some clones; in studies compared against another copy, an unresolved V gene accounts for under half, and the cause of the remainder is not known. The sample profile shows around 80,000 clones; around 74% of them were found once. The ten largest clones take up 9.5% to 10% of the sample. The source was peripheral blood, collected from a patient treated with radiotherapy plus ipilimumab. All receptors derive from a human donor with non-small cell lung cancer whose response to radiotherapy plus ipilimumab could not be evaluated.

In this sample, this clone turned up a few times. This chain joins TRBV7-2 and TRBJ2-1, with 13 bases that match TRBD2. Per germline, CDR1 SGHTA and CDR2 FQGNSA. J gave up 5 bases and V 0 bases, and 1 base lay outside the gene matches. The CDR3 consists of 16 residues. In DNA, the CDR3 is TGTGCCAGCAGCTTAGCTGGACTAGCGGGGGACAATGAGCAGTTCTTC. Protein: CASSLAGLAGDNEQFF. The whole variable domain, remainder taken from reference TRBV7-2 and TRBJ2-1, is GAGVSQSPSNKVTEKGKDVELRCDPISGHTALYWYRQSLGQGLEFLIYFQGNSAPDKSGLPSDRFSAERTGGSVSTLTIQRTQQEDSAVYLCASSLAGLAGDNEQFFGPGTRLTVL.

This sequence joins TRBV28 and TRBJ1-3; unclear D gene. The V end was cut by 3 bases, the J end by 0 bases, with 15 bases between. The CDR3 runs to 17 residues. Per germline, CDR1 MDHEN and CDR2 SYDVKM. Written as DNA, the CDR3 is TGTGCCAGCAGTTTTAGGTGGAAAGGGAGCTCTGGAAACACCATATATTTT. The encoded protein is CASSFRWKGSSGNTIYF. Together with reference TRBV28 and TRBJ1-3, the CDR3 gives the full variable domain: DVKVTQSSRYLVKRTGEKVFLECVQDMDHENMFWYRQDPGLGLRLIYFSYDVKMKEKGDIPEGYSVSREKKERFSLILESASTNQTSMYLCASSFRWKGSSGNTIYFGEGSWLTVV.

The rearrangement links TRBV7-8 to TRBJ2-2, with 8 bases that match TRBD2. The CDR3 length is 15 residues. CDR1 is SGHVS and CDR2 is FQNEAQ in the germline V gene. V lost 5 bases and J lost 2; bases outside the gene matches: 4. The DNA of the CDR3 is TGTGCCAGCAGCCGTAGCGGGGAAAACACCGGGGAGCTGTTTTTT. As protein: CASSRSGENTGELFF.

This rearrangement joins TRBV5-5 to TRBJ2-2, with D tentatively TRBD1 (6 bases). Germline V lookup: CDR1 SGHKS, CDR2 YYEKEE (reference sequence). Between the trimmed V and J ends, which lost 4 bases and 6 bases, there was a span of 13 bases. The CDR3 is made up of 14 amino acids. The CDR3 sequence is CASSDQQGPGELFF. The CDR3 DNA reads as TGTGCCAGCAGCGATCAGCAGGGGCCCGGGGAGCTGTTTTTT.

This clone has more than one count but fewer than ten. This clone may be a read error of a much larger clone one base away. The identical CDR3 is also encoded by other nucleotide sequences in the sample. The chain employs TRBV25-1 and TRBJ2-2, with D perhaps TRBD2 (6 bases). From germline, CDR1 is MGHDK and CDR2 SYGVNS. The length of the CDR3 is 14 residues. The V end lost 6 bases, the J end lost 3 bases, and 11 bases lay between the germline ends. The CDR3 spells CASRRREDTGELFF. CDR3 bases: TGTGCCAGCAGGCGCAGGGAGGACACCGGGGAGCTGTTTTTT.

This clone came up a few times. The chain couples TRBV30 to TRBJ2-3; TRBD2 aligns across 11 bases. The junction had 3 bases not matched to a gene; V was cut back by 5 bases and J by 2 bases. Germline-derived CDR1 and CDR2 are GTSNPN and SVGIG (reference sequence). The CDR3 length is 14 residues. The CDR3, as DNA: TGTGCCTGGGAGACTAGCGGGAACACAGATACGCAGTATTTT. Protein sequence: CAWETSGNTDTQYF.

This rearrangement joins TRBV18 to TRBJ2-7; weak D call: TRBD1 (5 bases). The CDR3 runs to 14 residues. CDR1 KGHSH and CDR2 LQKENI come from the germline V gene. Trimming shortened V by 0 bases and J by 4 bases, and 10 bases separated the two germline ends. The CDR3 DNA is TGTGCCAGCTCACCACCGGACAACCGTTACGAGCAGTACTTC. It yields the protein CASSPPDNRYEQYF.

The chain links TRBV7-9 to TRBJ1-6; TRBD1 is a possible D gene (6 bases). Germline V lookup: CDR1 SEHNR, CDR2 FQNEAQ (reference sequence). The CDR3 consists of 17 residues. The V gene lost 2 bases and the J gene lost 6 bases, with 17 bases spanning the gap. DNA for the CDR3: TGTGCCAGCAGCTTATCTCGGACAGCGACCTTTAATTCACCCCTCCACTTT. Amino acid sequence: CASSLSRTATFNSPLHF.

V gene TRBV29-1 combines with J gene TRBJ2-2, with 8 bases aligning to TRBD2. CDR1 and CDR2 from the germline V gene are SQVTM and ANQGSEA. The J segment lost 3 bases and the V segment lost 3 bases, leaving 9 bases of the junction unmatched. The CDR3 is 16 residues long. CDR3: CSVEVTSGKYTGELFF. The CDR3 DNA is TGCAGCGTTGAGGTTACTAGCGGAAAATACACCGGGGAGCTGTTTTTT.

The chain joins TRBV6-5 to TRBJ2-1; TRBD2 aligns across 10 bases. CDR3 length: 15 amino acids. With V trimmed by 5 bases and J by 1 base, 2 bases remained unmatched. Germline V gene data show CDR1 as MNHEY and CDR2 as SVGAGI. The CDR3 sequence is CASSRAGGSYNEQFF. CDR3 coding DNA: TGTGCCAGCAGTAGAGCGGGGGGGTCCTACAATGAGCAGTTCTTC.

V is TRBV6-5 and J is TRBJ2-7; a weak D match, TRBD2 (6 bases). The V end lost 6 bases, the J end lost 6 bases, and 18 bases lay between the germline ends. CDR1 MNHEY and CDR2 SVGAGI come from the germline V gene. The CDR3 covers 14 residues. This CDR3 reads CASSQTSLSGEQYF. For the CDR3, the DNA is TGTGCCAGCAGCCAGACTAGTCTTTCGGGCGAGCAGTACTTC.

The chain joins TRBV2 to TRBJ2-1, with a possible D match to TRBD2 (6 bases). The CDR3 length is 15 residues. Between the trimmed V and J ends, which lost 6 bases and 5 bases, there was a span of 17 bases. In germline, CDR1 is SNHLY, CDR2 FYNNEI. CDR3 nucleotide sequence: TGTGCCAGCAGGGAGTGGGGGACTCATCACAATGAGCAGTTCTTC. This sequence encodes CASREWGTHHNEQFF.

This chain joins TRBV7-2 and TRBJ2-7; 8 bases line up with TRBD2. CDR3 length equals 15 residues. The germline CDR1 and CDR2 sequences are SGHTA and FQGNSA. V lost 4 bases, J lost 1 base, and 6 bases stayed unmatched. CDR3 sequence (DNA): TGTGCCAGCAGCTATAGCGGGACTTCGTCCTACGAGCAGTACTTC. Translating gives CASSYSGTSSYEQYF.

CDR3 nucleotides: TGTGCCAGCAGCGCATATAGCGGGGGGGCTACCGCCAATGAGCAGTTCTTC. Protein sequence: CASSAYSGGATANEQFF. The chain has TRBV9 and TRBJ2-1, with 11 bases lining up with TRBD2. V lost 3 bases to trimming and J lost 6 bases; unmatched junction nucleotides: 11. From germline, CDR1 is SGDLS and CDR2 YYNGEE. CDR3 length: 17 residues.

This sequence joins TRBV11-1 and TRBJ2-1, with 11 bases lining up with TRBD2. The CDR3 sequence is 17 residues long. Trimming cost V 5 bases and J 5 bases; bases outside gene matches: 11. Germline V lookup: CDR1 SGHAT, CDR2 FQDESV (reference sequence). The CDR3 DNA follows: TGTGCCAGCAGCCCAGGGGGTGGGACTAGCGGTAACAATGAGCAGTTCTTC. It yields the protein CASSPGGGTSGNNEQFF.

The J gene is TRBJ1-1, the V gene TRBV7-8, with D perhaps matching TRBD1 (5 bases). The V end was cut by 5 bases, the J end by 4 bases, with 14 bases between. This CDR3 contains 14 residues. From germline, CDR1 is SGHVS and CDR2 FQNEAQ. The CDR3 region has the DNA TGTGCCAGCAGCGTTTCTAGGGGCACCACTGAAGCTTTCTTT. Its translation: CASSVSRGTTEAFF. Variable domain in full (rest from reference TRBV7-8 and TRBJ1-1): GAGVSQSPRYKVAKRGQDVALRCDPISGHVSLFWYQQALGQGPEFLTYFQNEAQLDKSGLPSDRFFAERPEGSVSTLKIQRTQQEDSAVYLCASSVSRGTTEAFFGQGTRLTVV.

The chain is built from TRBV2 and TRBJ1-2; 9 bases match TRBD1. The V gene end was trimmed by 8 bases and the J gene end by 5 bases; junction bases not matched to a gene: 15. CDR1 SNHLY and CDR2 FYNNEI come from the germline V gene. This CDR3 comprises 16 residues. CDR3 sequence reads: CASFHPGQGGQYGYTF. The CDR3 DNA follows: TGTGCCAGCTTCCACCCGGGACAGGGAGGCCAATATGGCTACACCTTC.

Concerning this clone itself: In the same sample, other DNA sequences code for this CDR3. V gene TRBV7-2 combines with J gene TRBJ1-6, with D tentatively TRBD1 (5 bases). V was clipped by 5 bases and J by 6 bases, with 11 bases between them. Germline-derived CDR1 and CDR2 are SGHTA and FQGNSA. The CDR3 length is 14 residues. The CDR3 DNA follows: TGTGCCAGCAGCCCTCAGGGTGGTAATTCACCCCTCCACTTT. This translates into CASSPQGGNSPLHF.

This sequence joins TRBV29-1 and TRBJ2-7, with 10 bases identical to TRBD2. V trimming: 4 bases; J trimming: 7 bases; junction bases outside the gene matches: 7. The germline gives CDR1 SQVTM, CDR2 ANQGSEA. The CDR3 sequence is 13 residues long. This CDR3 is CSVVTSGVGEQYF. DNA of the CDR3: TGCAGCGTTGTAACTAGCGGGGTCGGGGAGCAGTACTTC.

As to this clone: Only one base separates this from a far larger clonotype, so it likely reflects a read error. V gene TRBV4-2 combines with J gene TRBJ2-5; D ambiguous. The CDR3 consists of 13 residues. The V end lost 0 bases, the J end lost 11 bases, and 13 bases lay between the germline ends. CDR1 is LGHNA and CDR2 is YNFKEQ in the germline V gene. The CDR3 sequence: CASSQDYSNEQYF. The CDR3 DNA is TGTGCCAGCAGCCAAGACTACAGTAATGAACAGTACTTC.

The chain joins TRBV10-3 to TRBJ2-1; 9 bases match TRBD2. Germline values: CDR1 ENHRY, CDR2 SYGVKD. V gave up 0 bases and J gave up 5 bases; unmatched junction bases: 5. The CDR3 covers 16 residues. CDR3 amino acids: CAISESQGLADNEQFF. The CDR3 DNA follows: TGTGCCATCAGTGAGTCACAGGGACTAGCAGACAATGAGCAGTTCTTC.

The chain has TRBV7-3 and TRBJ1-2, with D possibly matching TRBD1 (6 bases). Germline loops: CDR1 SGHTA, CDR2 FQGTGA. This CDR3 region has 12 residues. Trimming cost V 5 bases and J 8 bases, with 12 bases left between them. CDR3 nucleotides: TGTGCCAGCAGCGAGGGGGGGAGAGGCTACACCTTC. The encoded protein is CASSEGGRGYTF.

This clone appeared a single time. The V gene is TRBV7-3, the J gene TRBJ2-1; D not certain. Trimming took 1 base from V and 0 from J, leaving 4 bases between them. The CDR3 contains 14 residues. Germline CDR1 and CDR2: SGHTA and FQGTGA. Here the CDR3 DNA reads TGTGCCAGCAGCTTAAGTAGCTCCTACAATGAGCAGTTCTTC. Translating gives CASSLSSSYNEQFF.

Only one count was recorded for this clone. The chain couples TRBV7-9 to TRBJ2-7; TRBD2 matches at 7 bases. Per germline, CDR1 SEHNR and CDR2 FQNEAQ (reference sequence). The CDR3 length is 13 residues. V trimming: 5 bases; J trimming: 0 bases; junction bases outside the gene matches: 1. The CDR3 reads CASSPSGSYEQYF. As DNA, the CDR3 is TGTGCCAGCAGCCCTAGCGGCTCCTACGAGCAGTACTTC.

V and J are TRBV29-1 and TRBJ1-1; 7 nucleotides agree with TRBD1. J gave up 7 bases and V 4 bases, and 6 bases lay outside the gene matches. CDR1 and CDR2 from the germline V gene are SQVTM and ANQGSEA. This CDR3 has 12 amino acids. CDR3 nucleotide sequence: TGCAGCGTTGTATCGGGACAGCTTGAAGCTTTCTTT. This sequence encodes CSVVSGQLEAFF.